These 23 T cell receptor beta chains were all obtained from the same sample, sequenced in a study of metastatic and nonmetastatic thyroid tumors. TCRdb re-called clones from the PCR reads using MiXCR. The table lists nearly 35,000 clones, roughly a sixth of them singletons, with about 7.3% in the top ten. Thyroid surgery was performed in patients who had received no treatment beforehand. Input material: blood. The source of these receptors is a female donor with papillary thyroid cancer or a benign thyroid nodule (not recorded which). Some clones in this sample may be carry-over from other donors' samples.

Here the CDR3 reads CASSPSLGVQYF. CDR3 nucleotide sequence: TGTGCCAGCAGTCCTTCCCTGGGTGTGCAGTACTTC. The gene calls are TRBV28 and TRBJ2-7; D is unclear. This CDR3 region has 12 residues. Trimming took 5 bases from V and 9 from J, leaving 14 bases between them. CDR1 is MDHEN, CDR2 SYDVKM, per germline.

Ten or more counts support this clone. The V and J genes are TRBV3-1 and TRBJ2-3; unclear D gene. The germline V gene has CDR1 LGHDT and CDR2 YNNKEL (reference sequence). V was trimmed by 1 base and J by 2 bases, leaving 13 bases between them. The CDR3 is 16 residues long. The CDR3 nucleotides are TGTGCCAGCAGCCAAGCCTACTCTAGAGTCACAGATACGCAGTATTTT. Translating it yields CASSQAYSRVTDTQYF.

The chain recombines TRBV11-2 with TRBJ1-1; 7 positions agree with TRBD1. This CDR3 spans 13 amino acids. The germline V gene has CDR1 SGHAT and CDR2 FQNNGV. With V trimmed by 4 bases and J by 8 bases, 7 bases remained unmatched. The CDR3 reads CASSSDRASEAFF. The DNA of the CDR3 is TGTGCCAGCAGCTCAGACAGGGCCTCGGAAGCTTTCTTT.

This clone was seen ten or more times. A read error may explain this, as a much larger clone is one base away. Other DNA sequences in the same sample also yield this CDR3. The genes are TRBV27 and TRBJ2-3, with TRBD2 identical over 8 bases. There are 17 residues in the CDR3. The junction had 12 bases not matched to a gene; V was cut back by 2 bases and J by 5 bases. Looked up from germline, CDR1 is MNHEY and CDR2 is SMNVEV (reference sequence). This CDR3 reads CASSLVRTSGSEDTQYF. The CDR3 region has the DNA TGTGCCAGCAGTTTAGTCCGGACGAGCGGGAGTGAAGATACGCAGTATTTT.

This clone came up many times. The CDR3 reads CSATIPLAGAETQYF. The DNA of the CDR3 is TGCAGTGCTACAATACCCCTAGCGGGAGCAGAGACCCAGTACTTC. The chain recombines TRBV20-1 with TRBJ2-5, with 10 positions matching TRBD2. Germline V lookup: CDR1 DFQATT, CDR2 SNEGSKA (reference sequence). CDR3 length: 15 residues. Trimming took 4 bases from V and 4 from J; bases not matched to a gene: 9.

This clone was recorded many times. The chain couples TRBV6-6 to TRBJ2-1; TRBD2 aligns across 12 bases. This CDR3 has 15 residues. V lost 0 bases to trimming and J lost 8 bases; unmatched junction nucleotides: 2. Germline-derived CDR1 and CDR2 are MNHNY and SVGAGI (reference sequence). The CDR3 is CASSYSTSGRDEQFF. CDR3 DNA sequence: TGTGCCAGCAGTTACTCGACTAGCGGGAGAGATGAGCAGTTCTTC.

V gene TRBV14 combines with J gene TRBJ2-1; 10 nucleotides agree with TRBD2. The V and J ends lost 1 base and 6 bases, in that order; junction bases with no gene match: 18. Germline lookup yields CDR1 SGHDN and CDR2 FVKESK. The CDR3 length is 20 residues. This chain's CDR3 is CASSQAVKPKLAGDSNEQFF. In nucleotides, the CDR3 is TGTGCCAGCAGCCAAGCCGTTAAACCGAAGCTAGCGGGAGATAGCAATGAGCAGTTCTTC.

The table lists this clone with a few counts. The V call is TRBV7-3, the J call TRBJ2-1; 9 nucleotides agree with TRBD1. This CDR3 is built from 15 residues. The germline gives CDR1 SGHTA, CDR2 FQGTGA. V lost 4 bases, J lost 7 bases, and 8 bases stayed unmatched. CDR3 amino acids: CASSSRQGVENEQFF. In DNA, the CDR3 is TGTGCCAGCAGCTCCCGACAGGGGGTTGAAAATGAGCAGTTCTTC. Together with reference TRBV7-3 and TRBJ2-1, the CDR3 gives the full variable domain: GAGVSQTPSNKVTEKGKYVELRCDPISGHTALYWYRQSLGQGPEFLIYFQGTGAADDSGLPNDRFFAVRPEGSVSTLKIQRTERGDSAVYLCASSSRQGVENEQFFGPGTRLTVL.

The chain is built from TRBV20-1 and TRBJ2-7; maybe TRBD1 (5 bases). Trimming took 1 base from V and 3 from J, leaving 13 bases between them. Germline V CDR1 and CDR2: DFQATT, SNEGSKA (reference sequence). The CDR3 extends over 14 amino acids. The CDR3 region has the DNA TGCAGTGCTAGAGGCACAGGAATTAACTACGAGCAGTACTTC. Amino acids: CSARGTGINYEQYF.

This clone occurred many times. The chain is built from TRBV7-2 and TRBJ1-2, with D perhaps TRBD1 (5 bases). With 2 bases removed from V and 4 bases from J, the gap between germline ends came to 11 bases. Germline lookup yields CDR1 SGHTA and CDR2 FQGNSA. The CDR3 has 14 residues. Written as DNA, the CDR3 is TGTGCCAGCAGCTTACAGGGTTCATTCTATGGCTACACCTTC. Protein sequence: CASSLQGSFYGYTF.

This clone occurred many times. CDR3 coding DNA: TGTGCCAGCAGCTTAGAGGTGAAAGGCTCCGAGCAGTACTTC. Protein: CASSLEVKGSEQYF. The chain couples TRBV11-2 to TRBJ2-7; D unclear. The V end was cut by 0 bases, the J end by 6 bases, with 12 bases between. The CDR3 totals 14 residues. Germline-derived CDR1 and CDR2 are SGHAT and FQNNGV.

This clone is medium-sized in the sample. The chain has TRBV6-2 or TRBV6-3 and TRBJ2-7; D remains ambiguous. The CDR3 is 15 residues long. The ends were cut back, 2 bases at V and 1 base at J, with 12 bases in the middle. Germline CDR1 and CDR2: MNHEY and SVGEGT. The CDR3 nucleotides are TGTGCCAGCAGTTACCTGGGCGATCAGTCCTACGAGCAGTACTTC. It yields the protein CASSYLGDQSYEQYF.

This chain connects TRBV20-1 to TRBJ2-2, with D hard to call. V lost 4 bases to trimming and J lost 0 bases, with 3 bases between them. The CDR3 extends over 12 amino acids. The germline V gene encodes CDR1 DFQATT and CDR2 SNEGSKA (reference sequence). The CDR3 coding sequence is TGCAGTGCTACAGCGAACACCGGGGAGCTGTTTTTT. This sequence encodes CSATANTGELFF.

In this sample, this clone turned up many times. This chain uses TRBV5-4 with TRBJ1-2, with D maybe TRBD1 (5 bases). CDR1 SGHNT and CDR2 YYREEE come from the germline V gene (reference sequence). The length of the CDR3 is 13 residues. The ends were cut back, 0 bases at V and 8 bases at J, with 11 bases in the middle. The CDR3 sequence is CASSLVGERGYTF. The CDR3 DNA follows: TGTGCCAGCAGCTTGGTAGGGGAGAGGGGCTACACCTTC.

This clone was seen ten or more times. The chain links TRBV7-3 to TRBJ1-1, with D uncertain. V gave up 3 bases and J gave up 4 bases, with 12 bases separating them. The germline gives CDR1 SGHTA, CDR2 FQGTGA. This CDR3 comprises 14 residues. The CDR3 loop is CASSLLGEGTEAFF. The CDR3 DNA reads TGTGCCAGCAGCTTGCTCGGGGAGGGCACTGAAGCTTTCTTT.

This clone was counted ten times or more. The CDR3 bases are TGTGCCAGCAGCGCAAGACAGGGGGCAGATACGCAGTATTTT. Translation gives CASSARQGADTQYF. This chain joins TRBV7-2 and TRBJ2-3; 9 nucleotides agree with TRBD1. From germline, CDR1 is SGHTA and CDR2 FQGNSA. The trim removed 5 bases at V and 4 bases at J, leaving 4 bases unmatched. The CDR3 totals 14 residues.

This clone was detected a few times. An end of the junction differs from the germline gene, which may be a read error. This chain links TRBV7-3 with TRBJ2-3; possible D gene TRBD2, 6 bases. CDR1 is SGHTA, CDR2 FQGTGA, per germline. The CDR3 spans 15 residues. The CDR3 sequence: CASSPGLLYTHTQYF. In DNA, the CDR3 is TGTGCCAGCAGCCCGGGACTGTTGTACACACATACGCAGTATTTT.

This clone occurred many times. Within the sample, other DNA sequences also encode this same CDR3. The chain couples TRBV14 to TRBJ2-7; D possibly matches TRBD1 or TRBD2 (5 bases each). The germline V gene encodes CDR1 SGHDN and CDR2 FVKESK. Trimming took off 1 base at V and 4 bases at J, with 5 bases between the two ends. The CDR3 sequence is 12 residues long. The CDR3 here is CASSQGGYEQYF. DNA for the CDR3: TGTGCCAGCAGCCAAGGGGGGTACGAGCAGTACTTC.

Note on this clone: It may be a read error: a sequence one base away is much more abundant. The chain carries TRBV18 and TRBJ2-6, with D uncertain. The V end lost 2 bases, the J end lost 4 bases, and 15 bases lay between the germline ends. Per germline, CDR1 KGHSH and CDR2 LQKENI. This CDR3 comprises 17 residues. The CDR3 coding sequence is TGTGCCAGCTCACCAAGATATGCCCCGTTGGGGGCCAACGTCCTGACTTTC. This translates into CASSPRYAPLGANVLTF.

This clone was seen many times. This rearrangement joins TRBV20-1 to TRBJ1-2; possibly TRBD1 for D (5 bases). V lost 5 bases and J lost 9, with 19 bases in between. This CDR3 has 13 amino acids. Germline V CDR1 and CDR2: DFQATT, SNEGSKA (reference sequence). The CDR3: CSAYFGDHRRYTF. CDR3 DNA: TGCAGTGCTTACTTCGGGGACCACCGCCGCTACACCTTC.

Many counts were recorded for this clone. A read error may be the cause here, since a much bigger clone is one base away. The CDR3 DNA follows: TGCAGTGCTAGAGAAGGCTTTAGCGGGAGGGCCGGAGGGACCCAGTACTTC. This encodes CSAREGFSGRAGGTQYF. J is TRBJ2-5 and V is TRBV20-1, with TRBD2 identical over 11 bases. CDR3 length: 17 residues. After removal of 0 bases from V and 7 bases from J, the junction contained 13 bases not matched to a gene. CDR1 is DFQATT, CDR2 SNEGSKA, per germline (reference sequence).

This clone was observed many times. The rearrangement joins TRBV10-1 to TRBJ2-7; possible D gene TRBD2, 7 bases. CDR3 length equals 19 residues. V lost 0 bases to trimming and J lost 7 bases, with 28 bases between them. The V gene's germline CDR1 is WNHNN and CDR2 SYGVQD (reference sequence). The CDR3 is CASSESRLRGPAGRLEQYF. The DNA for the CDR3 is TGCGCCAGCAGTGAGTCGAGGCTACGGGGGCCAGCGGGACGACTTGAGCAGTACTTC.

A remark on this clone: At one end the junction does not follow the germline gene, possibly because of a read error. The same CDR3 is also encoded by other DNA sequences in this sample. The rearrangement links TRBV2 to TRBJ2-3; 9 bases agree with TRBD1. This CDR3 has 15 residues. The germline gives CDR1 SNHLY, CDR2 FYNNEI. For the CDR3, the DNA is TGTGCCAGCAGTGAAGCCGGACAGGGGATGGATACTCAGTATTTT. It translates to CASSEAGQGMDTQYF.